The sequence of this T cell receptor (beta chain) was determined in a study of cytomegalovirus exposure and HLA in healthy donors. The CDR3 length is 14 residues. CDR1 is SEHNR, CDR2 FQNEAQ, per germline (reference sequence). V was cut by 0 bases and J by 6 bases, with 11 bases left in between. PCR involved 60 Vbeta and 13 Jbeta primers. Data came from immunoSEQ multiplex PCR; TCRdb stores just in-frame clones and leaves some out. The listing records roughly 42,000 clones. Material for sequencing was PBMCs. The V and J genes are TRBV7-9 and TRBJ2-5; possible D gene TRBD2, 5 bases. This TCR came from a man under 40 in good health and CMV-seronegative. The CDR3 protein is CASSLASGYQTQYF. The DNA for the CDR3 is TGTGCCAGCAGCTTAGCGTCGGGGTATCAGACCCAGTACTTC.